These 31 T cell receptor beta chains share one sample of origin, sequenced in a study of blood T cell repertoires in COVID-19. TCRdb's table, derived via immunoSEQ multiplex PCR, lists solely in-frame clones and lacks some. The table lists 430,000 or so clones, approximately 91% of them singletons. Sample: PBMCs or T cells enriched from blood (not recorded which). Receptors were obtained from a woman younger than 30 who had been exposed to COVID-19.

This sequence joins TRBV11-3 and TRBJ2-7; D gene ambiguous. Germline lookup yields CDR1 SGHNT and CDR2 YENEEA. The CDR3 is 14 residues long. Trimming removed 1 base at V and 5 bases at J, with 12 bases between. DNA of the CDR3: TGTGCCAGCAGCTTAGGAGGCGCGGTCCACGAGCAGTACTTC. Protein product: CASSLGGAVHEQYF.

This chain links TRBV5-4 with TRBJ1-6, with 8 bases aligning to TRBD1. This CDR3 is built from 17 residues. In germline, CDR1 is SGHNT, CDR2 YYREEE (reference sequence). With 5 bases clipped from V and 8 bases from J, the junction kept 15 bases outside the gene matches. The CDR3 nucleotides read TGTGCCAGCAGGAACAGGGCCGCAGGGGGCGCGGATTCACCCCTCCACTTT. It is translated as CASRNRAAGGADSPLHF.

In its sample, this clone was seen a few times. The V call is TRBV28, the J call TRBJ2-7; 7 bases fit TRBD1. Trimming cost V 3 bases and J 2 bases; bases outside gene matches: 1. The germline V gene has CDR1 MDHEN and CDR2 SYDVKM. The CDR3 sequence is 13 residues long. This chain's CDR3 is CASSLGQTYEQYF. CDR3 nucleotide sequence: TGTGCCAGCAGTTTGGGACAGACCTACGAGCAGTACTTC.

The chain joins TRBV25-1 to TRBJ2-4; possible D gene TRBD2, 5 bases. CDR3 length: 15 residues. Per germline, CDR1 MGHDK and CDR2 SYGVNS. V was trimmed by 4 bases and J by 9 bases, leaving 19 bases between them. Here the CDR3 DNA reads TGTGCCAGCAGTGCCTATGACACCCTCGGAGGCATTCAGTACTTC. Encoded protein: CASSAYDTLGGIQYF.

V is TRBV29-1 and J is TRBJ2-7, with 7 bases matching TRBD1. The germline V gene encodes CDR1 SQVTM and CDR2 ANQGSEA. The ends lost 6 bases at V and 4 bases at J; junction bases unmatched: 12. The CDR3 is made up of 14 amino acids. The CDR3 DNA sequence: TGCAGCGTCCTAAACCCAGGGGGAAGGTACGAGCAGTACTTC. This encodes CSVLNPGGRYEQYF.

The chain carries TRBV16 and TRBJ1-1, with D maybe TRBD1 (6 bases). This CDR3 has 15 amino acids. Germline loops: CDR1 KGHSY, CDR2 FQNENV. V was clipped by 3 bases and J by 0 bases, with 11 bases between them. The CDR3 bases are TGTGCCAGCAGCCAGCAGGGGACCATGAACACTGAAGCTTTCTTT. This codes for CASSQQGTMNTEAFF.

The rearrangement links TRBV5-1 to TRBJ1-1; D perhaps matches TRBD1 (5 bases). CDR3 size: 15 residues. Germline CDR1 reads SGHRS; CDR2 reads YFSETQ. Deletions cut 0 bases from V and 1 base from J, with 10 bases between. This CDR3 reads CASSLALGRNTEAFF. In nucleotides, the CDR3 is TGCGCCAGCAGCTTGGCTCTGGGGCGGAACACTGAAGCTTTCTTT. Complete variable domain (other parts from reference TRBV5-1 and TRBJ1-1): KAGVTQTPRYLIKTRGQQVTLSCSPISGHRSVSWYQQTPGQGLQFLFEYFSETQRNKGNFPGRFSGRQFSNSRSEMNVSTLELGDSALYLCASSLALGRNTEAFFGQGTRLTVV.

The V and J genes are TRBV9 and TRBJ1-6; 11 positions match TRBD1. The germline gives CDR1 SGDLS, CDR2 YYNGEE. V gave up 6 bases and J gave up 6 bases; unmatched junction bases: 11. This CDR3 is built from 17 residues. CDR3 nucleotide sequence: TGTGCCAGCAAATGGCGGGGACAGGGGGTTGCTAATTCACCCCTCCACTTT. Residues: CASKWRGQGVANSPLHF.

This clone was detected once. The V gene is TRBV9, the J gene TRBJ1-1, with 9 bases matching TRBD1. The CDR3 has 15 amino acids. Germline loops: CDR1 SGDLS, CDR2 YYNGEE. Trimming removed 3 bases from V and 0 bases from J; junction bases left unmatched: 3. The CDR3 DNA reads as TGTGCCAGCAGCGAATGGACAGGGGTGAACACTGAAGCTTTCTTT. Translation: CASSEWTGVNTEAFF. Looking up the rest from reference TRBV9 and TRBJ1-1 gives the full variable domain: DSGVTQTPKHLITATGQRVTLRCSPRSGDLSVYWYQQSLDQGLQFLIQYYNGEERAKGNILERFSAQQFPDLHSELNLSSLELGDSALYFCASSEWTGVNTEAFFGQGTRLTVV.

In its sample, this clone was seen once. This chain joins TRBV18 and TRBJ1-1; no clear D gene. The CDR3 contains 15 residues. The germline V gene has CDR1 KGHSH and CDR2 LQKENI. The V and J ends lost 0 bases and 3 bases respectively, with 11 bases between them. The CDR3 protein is CASSPPARLDTEAFF. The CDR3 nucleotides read TGTGCCAGCTCACCACCGGCGAGGTTGGACACTGAAGCTTTCTTT.

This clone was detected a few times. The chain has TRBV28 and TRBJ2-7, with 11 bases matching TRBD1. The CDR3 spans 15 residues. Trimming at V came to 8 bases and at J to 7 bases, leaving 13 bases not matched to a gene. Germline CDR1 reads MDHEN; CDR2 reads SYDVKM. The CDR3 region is CASVPRTGTGGEQYF. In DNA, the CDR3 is TGTGCCAGCGTCCCCCGGACGGGGACAGGGGGAGAGCAGTACTTC.

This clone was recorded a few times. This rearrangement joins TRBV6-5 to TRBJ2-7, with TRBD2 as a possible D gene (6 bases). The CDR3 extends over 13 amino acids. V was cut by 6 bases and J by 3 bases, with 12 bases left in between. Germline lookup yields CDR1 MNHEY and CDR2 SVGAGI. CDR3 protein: CASSGGTYYEQYF. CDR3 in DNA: TGTGCCAGCAGCGGTGGGACTTACTACGAGCAGTACTTC.

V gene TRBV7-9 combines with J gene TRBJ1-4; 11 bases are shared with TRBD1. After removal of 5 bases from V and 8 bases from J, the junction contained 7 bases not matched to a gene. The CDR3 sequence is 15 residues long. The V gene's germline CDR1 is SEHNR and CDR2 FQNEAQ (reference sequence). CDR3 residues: CASSGRGTGGEKLFF. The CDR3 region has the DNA TGTGCCAGCAGCGGACGAGGGACAGGGGGGGAAAAACTGTTTTTT.

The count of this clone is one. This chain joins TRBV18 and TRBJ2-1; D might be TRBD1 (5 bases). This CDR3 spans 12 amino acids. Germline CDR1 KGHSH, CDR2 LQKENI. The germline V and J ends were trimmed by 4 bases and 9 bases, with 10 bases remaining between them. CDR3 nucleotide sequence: TGTGCCAGCTCACTAGGGGTCCGTGAGCAGTTCTTC. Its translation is CASSLGVREQFF.

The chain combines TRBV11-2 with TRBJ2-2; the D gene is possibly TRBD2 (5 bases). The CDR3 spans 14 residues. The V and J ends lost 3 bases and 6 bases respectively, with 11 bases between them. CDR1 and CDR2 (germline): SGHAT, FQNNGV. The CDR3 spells CASSLRVGPGELFF. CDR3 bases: TGTGCCAGCAGCTTGCGGGTCGGTCCCGGGGAGCTGTTTTTT.

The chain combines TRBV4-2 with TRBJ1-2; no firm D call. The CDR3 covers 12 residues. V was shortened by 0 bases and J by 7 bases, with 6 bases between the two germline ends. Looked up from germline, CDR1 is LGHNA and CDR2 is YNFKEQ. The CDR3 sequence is CASSQDFFGYTF. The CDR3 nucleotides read TGTGCCAGCAGCCAAGATTTCTTTGGCTACACCTTC.

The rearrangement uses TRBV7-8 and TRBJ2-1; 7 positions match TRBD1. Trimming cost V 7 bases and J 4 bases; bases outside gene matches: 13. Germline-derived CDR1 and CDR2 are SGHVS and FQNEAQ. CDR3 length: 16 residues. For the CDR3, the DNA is TGTGCCAGCACCCAGGGGGTTGGAAACTCTTACAATGAGCAGTTCTTC. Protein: CASTQGVGNSYNEQFF.

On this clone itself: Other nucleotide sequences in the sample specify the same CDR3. The CDR3 DNA reads as TGTGCCAGCAGCTTAGGGGGCGAGAACACTGAAGCTTTCTTT. It specifies CASSLGGENTEAFF. This chain uses TRBV11-3 with TRBJ1-1, with TRBD1 as a possible D gene (5 bases). V was trimmed by 1 base and J by 1 base, leaving 7 bases between them. Germline V CDR1 and CDR2: SGHNT, YENEEA. There are 14 residues in the CDR3.

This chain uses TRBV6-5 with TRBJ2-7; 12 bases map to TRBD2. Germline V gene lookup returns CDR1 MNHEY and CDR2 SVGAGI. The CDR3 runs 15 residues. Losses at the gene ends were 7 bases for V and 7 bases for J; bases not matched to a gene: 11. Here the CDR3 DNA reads TGTGCCAGCACCGCGAGGCTAGCGGGAGGGGGGGAGCAGTACTTC. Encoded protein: CASTARLAGGGEQYF.

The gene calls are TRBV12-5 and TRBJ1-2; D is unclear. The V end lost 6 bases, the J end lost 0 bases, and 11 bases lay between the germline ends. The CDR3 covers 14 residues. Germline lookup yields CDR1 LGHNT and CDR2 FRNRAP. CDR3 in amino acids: CASGRHSSNYGYTF. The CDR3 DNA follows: TGTGCTAGTGGGAGACACTCCTCTAACTATGGCTACACCTTC.

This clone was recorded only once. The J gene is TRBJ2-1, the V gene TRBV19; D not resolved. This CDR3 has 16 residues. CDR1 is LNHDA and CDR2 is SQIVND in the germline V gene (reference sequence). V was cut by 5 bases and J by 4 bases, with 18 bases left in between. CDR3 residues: CASSENIAPSYNEQFF. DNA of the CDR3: TGTGCCAGTAGTGAAAATATAGCACCAAGTTACAATGAGCAGTTCTTC.

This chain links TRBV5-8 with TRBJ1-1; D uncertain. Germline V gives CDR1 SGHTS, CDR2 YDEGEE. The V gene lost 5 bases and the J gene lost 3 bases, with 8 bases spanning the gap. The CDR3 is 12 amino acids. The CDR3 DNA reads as TGTGCCAGCAGTTGGGGAGACACTGAAGCTTTCTTT. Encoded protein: CASSWGDTEAFF.

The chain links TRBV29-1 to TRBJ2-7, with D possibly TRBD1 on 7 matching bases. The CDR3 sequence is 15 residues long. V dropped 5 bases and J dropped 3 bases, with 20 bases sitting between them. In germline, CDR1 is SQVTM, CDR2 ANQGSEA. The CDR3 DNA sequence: TGCAGCGTTCTTGTCGGCGGGACAGCGAGCTACGAGCAGTACTTC. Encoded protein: CSVLVGGTASYEQYF.

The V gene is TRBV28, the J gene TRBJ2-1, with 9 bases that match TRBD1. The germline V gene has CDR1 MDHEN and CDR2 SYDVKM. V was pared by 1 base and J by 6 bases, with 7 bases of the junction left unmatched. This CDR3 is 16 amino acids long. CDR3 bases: TGTGCCAGCAGTTTATCAACCGGGACAGGGACCAATGAGCAGTTCTTC. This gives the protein CASSLSTGTGTNEQFF.

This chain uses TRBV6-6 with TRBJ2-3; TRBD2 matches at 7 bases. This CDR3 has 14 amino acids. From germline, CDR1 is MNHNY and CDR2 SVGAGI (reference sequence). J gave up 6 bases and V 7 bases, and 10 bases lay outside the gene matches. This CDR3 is CASTGGGADDTQYF. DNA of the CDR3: TGTGCCAGCACCGGGGGAGGGGCGGATGATACGCAGTATTTT.

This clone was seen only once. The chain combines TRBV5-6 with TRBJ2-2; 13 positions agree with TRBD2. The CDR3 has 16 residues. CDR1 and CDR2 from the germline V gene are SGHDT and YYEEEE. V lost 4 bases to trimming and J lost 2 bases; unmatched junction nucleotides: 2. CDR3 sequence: CASSGGLAGNTGELFF. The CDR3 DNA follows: TGTGCCAGCAGCGGGGGACTAGCGGGAAACACCGGGGAGCTGTTTTTT.

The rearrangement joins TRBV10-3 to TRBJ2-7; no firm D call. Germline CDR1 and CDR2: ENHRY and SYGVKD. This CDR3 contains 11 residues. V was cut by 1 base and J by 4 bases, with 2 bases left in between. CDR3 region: CAISELYEQYF. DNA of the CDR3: TGTGCCATCAGTGAGTTATACGAGCAGTACTTC.

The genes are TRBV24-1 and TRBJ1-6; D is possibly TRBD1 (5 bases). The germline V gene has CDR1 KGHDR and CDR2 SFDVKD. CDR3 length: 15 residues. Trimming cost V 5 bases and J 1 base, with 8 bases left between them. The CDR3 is CATSAGGSYNSPLHF. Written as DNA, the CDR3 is TGTGCCACCAGTGCGGGGGGTTCCTATAATTCACCCCTCCACTTT.

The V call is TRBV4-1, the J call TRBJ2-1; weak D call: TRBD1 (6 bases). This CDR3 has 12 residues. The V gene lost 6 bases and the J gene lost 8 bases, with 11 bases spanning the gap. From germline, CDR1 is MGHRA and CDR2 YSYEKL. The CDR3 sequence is CASSGGLHEQFF. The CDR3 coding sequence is TGCGCCAGCAGTGGGGGCCTGCATGAGCAGTTCTTC.

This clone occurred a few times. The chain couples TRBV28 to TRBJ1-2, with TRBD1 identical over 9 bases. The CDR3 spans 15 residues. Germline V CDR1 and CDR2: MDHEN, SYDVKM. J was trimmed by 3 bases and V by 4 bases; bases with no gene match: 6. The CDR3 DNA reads TGTGCCAGCAGTTCCGGGACAGGGTTCGACTATGGCTACACCTTC. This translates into CASSSGTGFDYGYTF.

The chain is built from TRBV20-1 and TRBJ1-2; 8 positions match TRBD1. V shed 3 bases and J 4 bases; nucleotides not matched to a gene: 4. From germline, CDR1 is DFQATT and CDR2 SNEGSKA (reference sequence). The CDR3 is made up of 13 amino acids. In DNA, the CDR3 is TGCAGTGCTAGTAGAGGACAGGGCTATGGCTACACCTTC. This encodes CSASRGQGYGYTF.